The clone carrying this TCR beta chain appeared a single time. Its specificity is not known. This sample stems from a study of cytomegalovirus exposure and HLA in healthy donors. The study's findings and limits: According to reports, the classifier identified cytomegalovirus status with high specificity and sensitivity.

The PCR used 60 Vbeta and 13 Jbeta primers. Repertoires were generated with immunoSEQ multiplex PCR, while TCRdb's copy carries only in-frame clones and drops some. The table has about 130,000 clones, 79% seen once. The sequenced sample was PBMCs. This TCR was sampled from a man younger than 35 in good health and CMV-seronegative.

The CDR3 region is CASSRGNNQPQHF. The CDR3 nucleotides are TGTGCCAGCTCACGAGGTAACAATCAGCCCCAGCATTTT. The chain employs TRBV18 and TRBJ1-5; D is unclear. Per the germline V gene, CDR1 is KGHSH and CDR2 is LQKENI. The CDR3 is made up of 13 amino acids. V dropped 4 bases and J dropped 3 bases, with 7 bases sitting between them.